The sample holds a few counts of the clone carrying this T cell receptor (beta chain). Source study methods: Amplification from reference gene primers served as the basis for estimated nucleated cell counts. Assay: immunoSEQ multiplex PCR; the TCRdb copy retains only in-frame clones and omits some. V and J calls and clone size are given by that table; D and trimming were obtained from the DNA. The table lists about 430,000 clones, about 88% of them singletons. This specimen belongs to a study of blood T cell repertoires in COVID-19. Overall study: PBMCs, B-cell-depleted T cells, or T cells were the source of the cDNA or gDNA that made up the material.

From germline, CDR1 is SGHRS and CDR2 YFSETQ. The CDR3 runs 16 residues. V shed 1 base, J shed 3 bases, and the junction held 9 bases outside the gene matches. The sample taken for sequencing was PBMCs or T cells enriched from blood (not recorded which). The source of this sequence is a young woman who had been exposed to COVID-19. V gene TRBV5-1 combines with J gene TRBJ2-7; 8 nucleotides align to TRBD2. The DNA for the CDR3 is TGCGCCAGCAGCTTGCCAATAGCGGGGCCCCTCTACGAGCAGTACTTC. Its translation is CASSLPIAGPLYEQYF.